Below, 22 T cell receptor beta chains from the same sample are listed, as sequenced in a study of tumor and adjacent non-tumor tissue in lung cancer. TCRbeta libraries were built with three rounds of nested PCR, modified from ARM-PCR. TCRdb reprocessed the multiplex PCR reads with MiXCR, giving one entry per CDR3 protein. The repertoire includes roughly 220,000 distinct CDR3 sequences, about 71% of them detected once, and about 25% sits in the top ten. This sample's RNA came from whole unsorted tissue. The sample consisted of lung tumor tissue. These receptors were collected from a man in his sixties with non-small cell lung cancer.

Concerning this clonotype itself: A much larger clone differs by one base, so this may be a read error. This chain joins TRBV6-1 and TRBJ1-2; D is unresolved. CDR3 length: 17 amino acids. Germline V gives CDR1 MNHNS, CDR2 SASEGT. CDR3 protein: CASGEYFGLVATYGYTF. CDR3 nucleotides: TGTGCCAGCGGTGAATATTTTGGTTTGGTAGCCACATATGGCTACACCTTC.

V is TRBV20-1 and J is TRBJ2-3; tentative D call: TRBD1 (5 bases). From germline, CDR1 is DFQATT and CDR2 SNEGSKA (reference sequence). This CDR3 is 12 amino acids long. The ends were cut back, 6 bases at V and 5 bases at J, with 12 bases in the middle. DNA for the CDR3: TGCAGTGCAATTTCAAGGGGAGATACGCAGTATTTT. Translated, it gives CSAISRGDTQYF.

The rearrangement joins TRBV4-2 to TRBJ2-1; no definite D call. From germline, CDR1 is LGHNA and CDR2 YNFKEQ. Trimming pared 0 bases from V and 6 bases from J, leaving 15 bases between. The CDR3 covers 16 residues. CDR3 nucleotide sequence: TGTGCCAGCAGCCAAGATTGGATACAAGGAAGCAATGAGCAGTTCTTC. This gives the protein CASSQDWIQGSNEQFF.

Comments on this clonotype: The junction shows a germline mismatch at one end, possibly a read error. The chain joins TRBV12-3 or TRBV12-4 to TRBJ2-3; D is unclear. The CDR3 has 13 residues. CDR3 DNA sequence: TGTGCCAGTACCCCCGTTAACACAGATATGCAGTATTTT. Encoded protein: CASTPVNTDMQYF.

This clonotype was seen a handful of times. The chain is built from TRBV5-1 and TRBJ2-3; TRBD1 or TRBD2 may be the D gene (5 bases each). Germline values: CDR1 SGHRS, CDR2 YFSETQ. The CDR3 loop spans 16 amino acids. V lost 3 bases and J 2 bases, leaving 16 bases between the germline ends. The CDR3 nucleotides read TGCGCCAGCAGCTATGGGGCGACGGGAAACACAGATACGCAGTATTTT. This gives the protein CASSYGATGNTDTQYF.

This clonotype has a single count. No conserved phenylalanine or tryptophan is present at the end of the CDR3, so a read error is the likely explanation. The rearrangement links TRBV20-1 to TRBJ2-5; a possible D gene is TRBD2 (7 bases). Trimming removed 3 bases from V and 4 bases from J, with 18 bases in between. The germline V gene has CDR1 DFQATT and CDR2 SNEGSKA (reference sequence). The CDR3 runs 15 residues. The CDR3: CSARIQGGVGETQYL. The DNA of the CDR3 is TGCAGTGCTAGGATACAGGGAGGGGTCGGAGAGACCCAGTACTTA.

The gene calls are TRBV13 and TRBJ2-3; 7 nucleotides line up with TRBD2. Germline assignment: CDR1 PRHDT and CDR2 FYEKMQ (reference sequence). The CDR3 has 15 residues. V lost 5 bases, J lost 0 bases, and 5 bases stayed unmatched. The CDR3 DNA follows: TGTGCCAGCAGCCCAGCGGGGTTTAGCACAGATACGCAGTATTTT. It is translated as CASSPAGFSTDTQYF.

Note on this clonotype: This may be a read error, as it is one base from a much larger clone. The rearrangement joins TRBV24-1 to TRBJ2-5, with TRBD2 matching 16 bases. Germline V gene lookup returns CDR1 KGHDR and CDR2 SFDVKD. The CDR3 has 16 amino acids. The CDR3 DNA follows: TGTGCCACCAGTGATGGGACTAGCGGGGGGGCAGAGACCCTGTACTTC. Translating gives CATSDGTSGGAETLYF.

This clonotype has ten or more counts. The rearrangement uses TRBV11-3 and TRBJ2-5; D is uncertain. With 5 bases removed from V and 2 bases from J, the gap between germline ends came to 9 bases. CDR3 size: 13 residues. Germline CDR1 reads SGHNT; CDR2 reads YENEEA. In DNA, the CDR3 is TGTGCCAGCAGCAGAATAGCTCAAGAGACCCAGTACTTC. Translation: CASSRIAQETQYF. Combining the CDR3 with reference TRBV11-3 and TRBJ2-5 gives the whole variable domain EAGVVQSPRYKIIEKKQPVAFWCNPISGHNTLYWYLQNLGQGPELLIRYENEEAVDDSQLPKDRFSAERLKGVDSTLKIQPAELGDSAVYLCASSRIAQETQYFGPGTRLLVL.

In its sample, this clonotype was seen a few times. This chain joins TRBV7-9 and TRBJ2-1, with 12 bases matching TRBD2. This CDR3 spans 15 amino acids. CDR1 SEHNR and CDR2 FQNEAQ come from the germline V gene (reference sequence). V shed 4 bases, J shed 7 bases, and the junction held 5 bases outside the gene matches. CDR3: CASSWLAGGKNEQFF. CDR3 coding DNA: TGTGCCAGCAGCTGGCTAGCGGGAGGGAAAAATGAGCAGTTCTTC.

In regard to this clonotype: The CDR3 end shows no conserved phenylalanine or tryptophan, and so a read error is likely. The limits of the CDR3 on the DNA are not certain, so only TCRdb's listed CDR3 is given. The V and J genes are TRBV29-1 and TRBJ2-7; no check of the table's D call, TRBD1, against the DNA was made. Germline V lookup: CDR1 SQVTM, CDR2 ANQGSEA. The CDR3 extends over 12 residues, inclusive of both ends. The CDR3 reads CSGGTGDYEKYL.

This clonotype was picked up one time. Given a much more abundant clone one base away, this may be a read error. The chain recombines TRBV29-1 with TRBJ2-3; 7 positions match TRBD2. The CDR3 covers 12 residues. Germline assignment: CDR1 SQVTM and CDR2 ANQGSEA. CDR3: CSVQTSLDMQYF. Written as DNA, the CDR3 is TGCAGCGTTCAGACTAGCTTGGATATGCAGTATTTT.

For this clonotype: A much larger clone lies one base from this, so it may be a read error. CDR3 loop: CSIPGQGAYEQYF. DNA for the CDR3: TGCAGTATACCGGGACAGGGGGCCTACGAGCAGTACTTC. This rearrangement joins TRBV20-1 to TRBJ2-7; 11 nucleotides align to TRBD1. CDR3 length: 13 amino acids. CDR1 and CDR2 from the germline V gene are DFQATT and SNEGSKA (reference sequence). The trim removed 8 bases at V and 2 bases at J, leaving 5 bases unmatched.

This clonotype was observed a few times. The chain couples TRBV5-6 to TRBJ1-3; D perhaps matches TRBD1 (5 bases). The CDR3 sequence is 16 residues long. Trimming pared 0 bases from V and 0 bases from J, leaving 10 bases between. Per germline, CDR1 SGHDT and CDR2 YYEEEE. This CDR3 is CASSLAHRTSGNTIYF. The DNA of the CDR3 is TGTGCCAGCAGCTTGGCTCACAGGACCTCTGGAAACACCATATATTTT.

As for this clonotype: One end of the junction does not line up with germline, which may come from a read error. The chain has TRBV20-1 and TRBJ2-7; 8 positions agree with TRBD2. This CDR3 region has 13 residues. Germline CDR1 and CDR2: DFQATT and SNEGSKA (reference sequence). The CDR3 spells CCSAITSGYEQYF. In DNA form, the CDR3 reads TGCTGTTCTGCTATAACTAGCGGCTACGAGCAGTACTTT.

Points on this clonotype: The junction does not match germline at one end; this may be a read error. The chain has TRBV5-4 and TRBJ2-2; possibly TRBD2 for D (7 bases). Germline-derived CDR1 and CDR2 are SGHNT and YYREEE (reference sequence). The CDR3 spans 15 residues. The CDR3 region is CASSRLEGGPGELCF. Written as DNA, the CDR3 is TGTGCCAGCAGCCGACTAGAGGGGGGGCCCGGGGAGCTGTGTTTT.

The chain recombines TRBV11-3 with TRBJ2-2, with a weak D call TRBD2 (7 bases). In germline, CDR1 is SGHNT, CDR2 YENEEA. The CDR3 has 17 residues. The CDR3 DNA sequence: TGTGCTAACAGCTTCGGGGGGCCGAGAGATAGAACCGGGGAGCTGTTTTTT. Its translation: CANSFGGPRDRTGELFF.

This clonotype has just one count. Given the absence of the conserved phenylalanine or tryptophan at the CDR3 end, a read error is likely. V usage is TRBV6-1 and J usage is TRBJ2-3; D is uncertain. The V and J ends lost 9 bases and 6 bases respectively, with 19 bases between them. CDR1 and CDR2 (germline): MNHNS, SASEGT. This CDR3 spans 14 amino acids. CDR3 DNA: TGTGCCAGTAGATTTACAGAATCCACCGATACGCAGTATGTT. This gives the protein CASRFTESTDTQYV.

Concerning this clonotype: A clone one base away is much larger, so this may be a read error. The chain carries TRBV4-1 and TRBJ2-1; D might be TRBD2 (5 bases). The V gene's germline CDR1 is MGHRA and CDR2 YSYEKL. CDR3 length equals 17 residues. The CDR3 DNA reads TGCGCCAGCAGCCAAGATGAACGGGAAATCTCCTACAATGAGCATTTCTTC. Protein sequence: CASSQDEREISYNEHFF.

The CDR3 protein is CASGHARGTNTEAFF. The CDR3 DNA follows: TGTGCTAGTGGTCATGCGCGGGGGACGAACACTGAAGCTTTCTTT. This chain connects TRBV12-5 to TRBJ1-1, with TRBD1 as a possible D gene (5 bases). The CDR3 consists of 15 residues. Germline CDR1 reads LGHNT; CDR2 reads FRNRAP. V was shortened by 5 bases and J by 1 base, with 14 bases between the two germline ends. The variable domain in full, completed from reference TRBV12-5 and TRBJ1-1, reads DARVTQTPRHKVTEMGQEVTMRCQPILGHNTVFWYRQTMMQGLELLAYFRNRAPLDDSGMPKDRFSAEMPDATLATLKIQPSEPRDSAVYFCASGHARGTNTEAFFGQGTRLTVV.

As for this clonotype: The junction does not match germline at one end; this may be a read error. The rearrangement uses TRBV11-1 and TRBJ2-4, with 9 bases aligning to TRBD1. The CDR3 spans 15 residues. The germline V gene has CDR1 SGHAT and CDR2 FQDESV (reference sequence). DNA of the CDR3: TGTACCATCAGCGATCCGGGGGACAGGGTTAACATTCAGTACTTT. Translated, it gives CTISDPGDRVNIQYF.

For this clonotype: A much larger clone is a single base away; this may be a read error. The V gene is TRBV29-1, the J gene TRBJ1-1; D is unclear. The CDR3 runs 12 residues. Per the germline V gene, CDR1 is SQVTM and CDR2 is ANQGSEA. DNA for the CDR3: TGCAGCGTTGTAGTACAGAACACTGGAGCTTTCTTT. It specifies CSVVVQNTGAFF. The full variable domain, rest sourced from reference TRBV29-1 and TRBJ1-1, is SAVISQKPSRDICQRGTSLTIQCQVDSQVTMMFWYRQQPGQSLTLIATANQGSEATYESGFVIDKFPISRPNLTFSTLTVSNMSPEDSSIYLCSVVVQNTGAFFGQGTRLTVV.